These T cell receptor beta chains were read from a single sample in a study of T cell repertoires in ileal Crohn's disease. The table came from immunoSEQ multiplex PCR; TCRdb's copy has only in-frame clones and leaves some out. In the table there are about 5,400 clones, about four fifths of which are singletons. The specimen sequenced was ileal tissue. The receptors come from an adult with Crohn's disease. The CDR3 runs from the conserved cysteine through the conserved F or W. A D gene is named only where the DNA matches it firmly. Some rows have no size entry. The others give once, few or many, or a class for an expanded clone.

V gene	clone size	J gene	D gene	CDR3 DNA	CDR3 protein
TRBV2	few	TRBJ2-1	TRBD2	TGTGCCAGCAGTGACGGGGGAGGGCACAATGAGCAGTTCTTC	CASSDGGGHNEQFF
TRBV11-2	.	TRBJ2-5	TRBD2	TGTGCCAGCAGCTCTGGACTAGCGGGAGTAGGGGAGACCCAGTACTTC	CASSSGLAGVGETQYF
TRBV5-4	few	TRBJ2-2	TRBD2	TGTGCCAGCAGCCCGGGACTAGGCGGCACCGGGGAGCTGTTTTTT	CASSPGLGGTGELFF
TRBV6-4	.	TRBJ2-2	TRBD1	TGTGCCAGCAGTGACGGGACAGGGAACACCGGGGAGCTGTTTTTT	CASSDGTGNTGELFF
TRBV6-6	.	TRBJ2-2	.	TGTGCCAGCAGGAGAAACGGGGAGCTGTTTTTT	CASRRNGELFF
TRBV27	.	TRBJ2-7	TRBD2	TGTGCCAGCAGTCCCCCGGGACTAGCTAGGGAGCAGTACTTC	CASSPPGLAREQYF
TRBV6-5	.	TRBJ1-1	.	TGTGCCAGCAGTTACGGGTCGGGCAGAATGAACACTGAAGCTTTCTTT	CASSYGSGRMNTEAFF
TRBV13	.	TRBJ2-1	TRBD2	TGTGCCAGCAGCGGGAAGGAGCGGGGGAGCTACAATGAGCAGTTCTTC	CASSGKERGSYNEQFF
TRBV25-1	.	TRBJ2-7	.	TGTGCCAGCACCCAGGGGGGTAGCGGAGGGGCCTACGAGCAGTACTTC	CASTQGGSGGAYEQYF
TRBV5-1	.	TRBJ2-2	TRBD2	TGCGCCAGCAGCTTGGGACTAGCGGGAGGGTGGAGCACCGGGGAGCTGTTTTTT	CASSLGLAGGWSTGELFF
TRBV7-6	.	TRBJ1-1	.	TGTGCCAGCAGCTTATATCTAGGGAGAGAAGCTTTCTTT	CASSLYLGREAFF
TRBV5-1	.	TRBJ1-1	TRBD1	TGCGCCAGCAGGTCGTCACAGGGGCGGAAAACTGAAGCTTTCTTT	CASRSSQGRKTEAFF
TRBV19	.	TRBJ1-2	.	TGTGCCAGTAGTATAACAGGAAACTATGGCTACACCTTC	CASSITGNYGYTF
TRBV11-3	few	TRBJ2-2	.	TGTGCCAGCAGCTCCAGGGTAACCGGGGAGCTGTTTTTT	CASSSRVTGELFF
TRBV6-5	.	TRBJ2-2	.	TGTGCCAGCAGTTATAGAGACTGGGACACCGGGGAGCTGTTTTTT	CASSYRDWDTGELFF
TRBV18	.	TRBJ2-5	TRBD1	TGTGCCAGCTTTGGACAGGGGACAGAGACCCAGTACTTC	CASFGQGTETQYF
TRBV2	once	TRBJ2-6	.	TGTGCCAGCAGTGCAAACAGGGCTGGGGCCAACGTCCTGACTTTC	CASSANRAGANVLTF
TRBV6-4	.	TRBJ2-3	.	TGTGCCAGCAGTGACTCTTGGGGGTCGGGAAGCACAGATACGCAGTATTTT	CASSDSWGSGSTDTQYF
TRBV19	.	TRBJ1-5	.	TGTGCCAGTAGCACGGGACTCGCCGGCAATCAGCCCCAGCATTTT	CASSTGLAGNQPQHF
TRBV6-6	once	TRBJ2-7	.	TGTGCCAGCAGTTTAAGAGGGGCGGACGAGCAGTACTTC	CASSLRGADEQYF
TRBV5-4	.	TRBJ1-2	.	TGTGCCAGCAGCGAAGGGACACTTGACGATGGCTACACCTTC	CASSEGTLDDGYTF
TRBV5-1	.	TRBJ2-2	.	TGCGCCAGCAGCCCTTCGGGGGGCGACACCGGGGAGCTGTTTTTT	CASSPSGGDTGELFF
TRBV29-1	.	TRBJ2-7	TRBD1	TGCAGCGTCGCCCGGACAGGGAAGGAGCAGTACTTC	CSVARTGKEQYF
TRBV7-9	.	TRBJ2-7	.	TGTGCCAGCAGCCTATCCGGGTCAACTTACGAGCAGTACTTC	CASSLSGSTYEQYF
TRBV5-1	.	TRBJ2-1	TRBD1	TGCGCCAGCAGCTTAACAGGGGGCGCGGGCAATGAGCAGTTCTTC	CASSLTGGAGNEQFF
TRBV6-6	once	TRBJ1-5	.	TGTGCCAGCAGTTTAGCCAGGGGTCAGCCCCAGCATTTT	CASSLARGQPQHF
TRBV9	.	TRBJ2-2	.	TGTGCCAGCAGCCCCTTTGCTGCCGGGGAGCTGTTTTTT	CASSPFAAGELFF
TRBV11-2	.	TRBJ2-7	TRBD1	TGTGCCAGCAGCTTGGGACCAGGGACAGCCTACGAGCAGTACTTC	CASSLGPGTAYEQYF
TRBV11-3	once	TRBJ2-3	TRBD1	TGTGCCAGCAGCACGCCGGGACAGGGAAGCACAGATACGCAGTATTTT	CASSTPGQGSTDTQYF
TRBV9	large	TRBJ2-1	.	TGTGCCAGCAGCGTAGAAGTGACTGAGCAGTTCTTC	CASSVEVTEQFF
TRBV6-5	few	TRBJ2-5	.	TGTGCCAGCACCCGGGACTCGAAAGAGACCCAGTACTTC	CASTRDSKETQYF
TRBV10-1	.	TRBJ1-1	.	TGCGCCAGCAGCCCAGGGAGCACTGAAGCTTTCTTT	CASSPGSTEAFF
TRBV30	.	TRBJ1-6	.	TGTGCCTCATCGGGGCAGTTTAATTCACCCCTCCACTTT	CASSGQFNSPLHF
TRBV12-5	.	TRBJ2-7	TRBD1	TGTGCTAGTGGTCGGACAGGCAGCTCCTACGAGCAGTACTTC	CASGRTGSSYEQYF
TRBV30	.	TRBJ2-1	TRBD2	TGTGCCTGGAGTGTAGCGGGGGGCGCCTACAATGAGCAGTTCTTC	CAWSVAGGAYNEQFF
TRBV21-1	.	TRBJ2-1	.	TGTGCCAGCAGCCCGAAACAGCGACCCTCCTACAATGAGCAGTTCTTC	CASSPKQRPSYNEQFF
TRBV29-1	.	TRBJ2-1	.	TGCAGCGTGGGACATACTAACAATGAGCAGTTCTTC	CSVGHTNNEQFF
TRBV5-1	.	TRBJ2-2	TRBD2	TGCGCCAGCAGCATTACCGGGACTAGAAACACCGGGGAGCTGTTTTTT	CASSITGTRNTGELFF
TRBV4-1	.	TRBJ2-7	.	TGCGCCAGCAGCCAAGAACAGGGGGTTAGGAGCGGGAGCACCTACGAGCAGTACTTC	CASSQEQGVRSGSTYEQYF
TRBV11-3	once	TRBJ2-3	.	TGTGCCAGCAGCCACGGACGGAGCACAGATACGCAGTATTTT	CASSHGRSTDTQYF
TRBV27	.	TRBJ2-5	TRBD2	TGTGCCAGCAGCACTATTCTAGCGGGATGGGAGACCCAGTACTTC	CASSTILAGWETQYF
TRBV4-1	.	TRBJ2-7	TRBD1	TGCGCCAGCAGCCAACCGGGACAGTTCAACGAGCAGTACTTC	CASSQPGQFNEQYF
TRBV12-5	.	TRBJ1-5	.	TGTGCTAGTGGTTTCTCCATAGGCAATCAGCCCCAGCATTTT	CASGFSIGNQPQHF
TRBV6-5	.	TRBJ2-5	.	TGTGCCAGCAGTCGCGACAGAGAAGAGACCCAGTACTTC	CASSRDREETQYF
TRBV14	.	TRBJ2-3	.	TGTGCCAGCAGCCCATCGACTCAGGGGTTCAATCGATGGGATACGCAGTATTTT	CASSPSTQGFNRWDTQYF
TRBV6-5	.	TRBJ1-2	.	TGTGCCAGCAGTTACCGGGCCTTAGATGGCTACACCTTC	CASSYRALDGYTF
TRBV9	large	TRBJ2-3	TRBD2	TGTGCCAGCAGCGCGGGACTATTCAGCACAGATACGCAGTATTTT	CASSAGLFSTDTQYF
TRBV19	.	TRBJ1-5	.	TGTGCCAGTAGTACTAACAGGAATCAGCCCCAGCATTTT	CASSTNRNQPQHF
TRBV2	.	TRBJ2-1	TRBD2	TGTGCCAGCAGTGTAGCAGCGGGGGGACATTACAATGAGCAGTTCTTC	CASSVAAGGHYNEQFF
TRBV29-1	.	TRBJ1-2	TRBD1	TGCAGCGTGGGACAGGGTCGTGGCTACACCTTC	CSVGQGRGYTF
TRBV29-1	.	TRBJ2-5	TRBD2	TGCAGCGTCGAGACGGGGGGTGGAGAGACCCAGTACTTC	CSVETGGGETQYF
TRBV6-4	.	TRBJ2-1	.	TGTGCCAGCAGTGACACGAGGTTCCAGTTCTTC	CASSDTRFQFF